This TCR beta chain appears in the sequencing data of a study of control samples from healthy donors and cancer patients. Produced via immunoSEQ multiplex PCR; TCRdb's table is partial and in-frame only. This table holds 55,000 to 90,000 clones, 84% found once. V shed 3 bases and J 3 bases; nucleotides not matched to a gene: 4. This CDR3 region has 15 residues. The germline gives CDR1 SGHRS, CDR2 YFSETQ. The clonotype originates from a man in his fifties in good health. What was sequenced was blood. The chain carries TRBV5-1 and TRBJ2-1, with 9 bases identical to TRBD2. The CDR3 bases are TGCGCCAGCAGCTGGATTAGCGGGGGCTACAATGAGCAGTTCTTC. This encodes CASSWISGGYNEQFF. The full variable domain, with the rest looked up from reference TRBV5-1 and TRBJ2-1, is KAGVTQTPRYLIKTRGQQVTLSCSPISGHRSVSWYQQTPGQGLQFLFEYFSETQRNKGNFPGRFSGRQFSNSRSEMNVSTLELGDSALYLCASSWISGGYNEQFFGPGTRLTVL.